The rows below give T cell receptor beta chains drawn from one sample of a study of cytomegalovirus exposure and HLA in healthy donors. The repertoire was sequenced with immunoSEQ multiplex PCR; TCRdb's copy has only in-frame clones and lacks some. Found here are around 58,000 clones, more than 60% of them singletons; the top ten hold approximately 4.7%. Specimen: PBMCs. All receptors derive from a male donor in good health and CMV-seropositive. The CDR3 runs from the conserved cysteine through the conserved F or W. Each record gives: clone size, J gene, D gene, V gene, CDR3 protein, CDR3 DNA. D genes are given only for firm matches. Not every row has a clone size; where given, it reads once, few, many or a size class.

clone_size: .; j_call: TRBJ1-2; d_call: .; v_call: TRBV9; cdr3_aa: CASSVGSGANYGYTF; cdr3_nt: TGTGCCAGCAGCGTAGGGTCGGGAGCTAACTATGGCTACACCTTC
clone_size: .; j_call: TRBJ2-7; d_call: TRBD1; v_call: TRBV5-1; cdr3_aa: CASRSIGTGDLKQYF; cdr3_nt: TGCGCCAGCAGATCAATCGGGACAGGTGACTTGAAGCAGTACTTC
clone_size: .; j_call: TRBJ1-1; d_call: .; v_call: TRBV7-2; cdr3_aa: CASSSEANTEAFF; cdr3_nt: TGTGCCAGCAGCTCGGAGGCGAACACTGAAGCTTTCTTT
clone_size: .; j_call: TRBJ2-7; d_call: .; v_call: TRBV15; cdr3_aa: CATSRGVQGTSYEQYF; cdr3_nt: TGTGCCACCAGCAGAGGGGTGCAGGGGACCTCCTACGAGCAGTACTTC
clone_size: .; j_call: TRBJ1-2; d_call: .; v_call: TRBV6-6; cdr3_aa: CASSYSAGYYGYTF; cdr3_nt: TGTGCCAGCAGTTACTCGGCAGGGTACTATGGCTACACCTTC
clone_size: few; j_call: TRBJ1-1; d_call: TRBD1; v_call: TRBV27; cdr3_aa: CASSLGQGEAFF; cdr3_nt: TGTGCCAGCAGTTTGGGACAGGGCGAAGCTTTCTTT
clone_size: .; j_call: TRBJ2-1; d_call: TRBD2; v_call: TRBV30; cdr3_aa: CAWSWSGGAYNEQFF; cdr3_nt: TGTGCCTGGAGTTGGAGCGGGGGGGCCTACAATGAGCAGTTCTTC
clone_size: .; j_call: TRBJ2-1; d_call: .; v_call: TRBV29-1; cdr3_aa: CSGAYAGNEQFF; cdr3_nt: TGCAGCGGGGCCTACGCGGGGAATGAGCAGTTCTTC
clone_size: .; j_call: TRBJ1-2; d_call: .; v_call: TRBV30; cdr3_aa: CAWSESRGYTF; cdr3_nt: TGTGCCTGGAGTGAATCGAGGGGCTACACCTTC
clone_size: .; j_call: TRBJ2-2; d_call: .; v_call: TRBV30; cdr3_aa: CAWSLSTGELFF; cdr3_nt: TGTGCCTGGAGTCTTTCCACCGGGGAGCTGTTTTTT
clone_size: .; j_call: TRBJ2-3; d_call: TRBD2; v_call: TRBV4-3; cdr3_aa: CASSPYWTSEMPDTQYF; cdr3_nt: TGCGCCAGCAGCCCTTATTGGACTAGCGAGATGCCAGATACGCAGTATTTT
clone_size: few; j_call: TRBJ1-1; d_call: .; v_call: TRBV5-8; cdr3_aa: CASSRVYTEAFF; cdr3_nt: TGTGCCAGCAGCCGGGTCTACACTGAAGCTTTCTTT
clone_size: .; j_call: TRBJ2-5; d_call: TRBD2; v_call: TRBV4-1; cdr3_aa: CASSPFGLAGETQYF; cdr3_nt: TGCGCCAGCAGCCCCTTCGGACTAGCGGGGGAGACCCAGTACTTC
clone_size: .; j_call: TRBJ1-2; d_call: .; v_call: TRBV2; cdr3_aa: CASSEIPQGVDGYTF; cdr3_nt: TGTGCCAGCAGTGAAATCCCACAGGGAGTGGATGGCTACACCTTC
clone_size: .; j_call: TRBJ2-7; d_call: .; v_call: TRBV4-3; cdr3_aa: CASSQALTGLEQYF; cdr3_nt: TGCGCCAGCAGCCAAGCTTTGACAGGTCTCGAGCAGTACTTC
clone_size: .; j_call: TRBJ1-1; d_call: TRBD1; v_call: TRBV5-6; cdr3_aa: CASSLGWDRGLDTEAFF; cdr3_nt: TGTGCCAGCAGCTTAGGGTGGGACAGGGGGCTGGACACTGAAGCTTTCTTT
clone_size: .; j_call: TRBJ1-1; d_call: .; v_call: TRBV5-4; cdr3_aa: CASSWGGRGVNTEAFF; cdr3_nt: TGTGCCAGCAGCTGGGGTGGGCGGGGGGTGAACACTGAAGCTTTCTTT
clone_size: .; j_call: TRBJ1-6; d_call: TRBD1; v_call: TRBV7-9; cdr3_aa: CASSMTGTGNSPLHF; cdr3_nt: TGTGCCAGCAGCATGACAGGGACGGGTAATTCACCCCTCCACTTT
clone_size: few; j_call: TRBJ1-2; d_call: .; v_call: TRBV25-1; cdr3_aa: CASSEYEPRTARGGYTF; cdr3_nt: TGTGCCAGCAGTGAATACGAACCCCGGACAGCGAGGGGAGGCTACACCTTC
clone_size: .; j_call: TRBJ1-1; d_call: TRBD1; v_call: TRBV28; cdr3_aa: CASSQTGTGNTEAFF; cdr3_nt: TGTGCCAGCAGTCAAACCGGGACAGGGAACACTGAAGCTTTCTTT
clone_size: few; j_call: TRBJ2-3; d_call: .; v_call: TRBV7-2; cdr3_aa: CASGRGTDTQYF; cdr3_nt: TGTGCCAGCGGGCGGGGCACAGATACGCAGTATTTT
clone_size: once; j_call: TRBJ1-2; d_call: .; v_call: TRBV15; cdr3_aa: CATSRDEEQGHYGYTF; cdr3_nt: TGTGCCACCAGCAGAGACGAGGAACAGGGCCACTATGGCTACACCTTC
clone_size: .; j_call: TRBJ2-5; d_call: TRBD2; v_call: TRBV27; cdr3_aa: CASSLSYGGARETQYF; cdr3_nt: TGTGCCAGCAGTTTATCATACGGGGGGGCCCGGGAGACCCAGTACTTC
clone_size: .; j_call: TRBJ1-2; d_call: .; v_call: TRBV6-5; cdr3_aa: CASSADRRTYGYTF; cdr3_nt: TGTGCCAGCAGTGCAGACAGGCGAACTTATGGCTACACCTTC
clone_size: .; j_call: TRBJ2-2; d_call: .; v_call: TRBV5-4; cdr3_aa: CASSGGTPGTGELFF; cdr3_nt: TGTGCCAGCAGCGGGGGGACGCCGGGCACCGGGGAGCTGTTTTTT
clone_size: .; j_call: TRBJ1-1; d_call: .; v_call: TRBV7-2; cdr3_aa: CASSLVATEAFF; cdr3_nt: TGTGCCAGCAGCTTAGTAGCCACTGAAGCTTTCTTT
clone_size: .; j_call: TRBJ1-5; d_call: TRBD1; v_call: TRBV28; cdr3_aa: CAMRGQGGNQPQHF; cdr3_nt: TGTGCCATGCGTGGACAGGGCGGCAATCAGCCCCAGCATTTT
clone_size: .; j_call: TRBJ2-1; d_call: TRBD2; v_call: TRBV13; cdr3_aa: CASRELAGGHNEQFF; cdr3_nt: TGTGCCAGCAGGGAACTAGCGGGGGGACACAATGAGCAGTTCTTC
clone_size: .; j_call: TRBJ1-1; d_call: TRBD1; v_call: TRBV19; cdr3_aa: CASRGTGPTEAFF; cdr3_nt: TGTGCCAGTAGGGGGACAGGACCAACTGAAGCTTTCTTT
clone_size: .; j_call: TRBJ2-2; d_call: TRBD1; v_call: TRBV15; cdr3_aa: CATSRDRGLGELFF; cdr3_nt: TGTGCCACCAGCAGGGACAGGGGACTCGGGGAGCTGTTTTTT
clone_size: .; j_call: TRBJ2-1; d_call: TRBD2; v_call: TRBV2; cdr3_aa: CASRKAGSSYNEQFF; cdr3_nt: TGTGCCAGCAGGAAAGCGGGGAGCTCCTACAATGAGCAGTTCTTC
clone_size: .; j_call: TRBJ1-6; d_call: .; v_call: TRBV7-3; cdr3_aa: CASSPNGENSPLHF; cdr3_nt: TGTGCCAGCAGCCCCAACGGGGAGAATTCACCCCTCCACTTT
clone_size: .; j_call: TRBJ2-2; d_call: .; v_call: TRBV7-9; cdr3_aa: CASSAVARRTGELFF; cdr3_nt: TGTGCCAGCAGCGCTGTTGCCCGGAGAACCGGGGAGCTGTTTTTT
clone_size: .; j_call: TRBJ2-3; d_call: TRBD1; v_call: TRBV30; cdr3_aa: CAWSPGTGGADTQYF; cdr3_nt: TGTGCCTGGAGTCCCGGGACAGGGGGCGCGGATACGCAGTATTTT
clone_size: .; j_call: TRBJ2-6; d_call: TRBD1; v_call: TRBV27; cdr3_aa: CASSLTGATGANVLTF; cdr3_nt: TGTGCCAGCAGTCTTACAGGGGCCACCGGGGCCAACGTCCTGACTTTC
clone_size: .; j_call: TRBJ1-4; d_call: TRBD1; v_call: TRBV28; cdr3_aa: CASSHIDRGRSEKLFF; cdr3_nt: TGTGCCAGCAGCCATATTGACAGGGGGAGAAGTGAAAAACTGTTTTTT
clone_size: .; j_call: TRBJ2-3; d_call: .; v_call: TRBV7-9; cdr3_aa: CASSLAPGLSTQYF; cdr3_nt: TGTGCCAGCAGCTTAGCTCCGGGACTCTCTACGCAGTATTTT
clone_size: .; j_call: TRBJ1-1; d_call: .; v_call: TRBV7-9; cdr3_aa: CASSFLRGGGEAFF; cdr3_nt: TGTGCCAGCAGCTTCTTAAGAGGAGGAGGTGAAGCTTTCTTT
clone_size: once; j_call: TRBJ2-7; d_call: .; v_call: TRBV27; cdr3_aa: CASSLSGEDREQYF; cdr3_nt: TGTGCCAGCAGTTTATCGGGAGAGGACCGCGAGCAGTACTTC
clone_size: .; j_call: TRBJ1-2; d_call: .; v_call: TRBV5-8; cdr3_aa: CASSYRANYGYTF; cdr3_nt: TGTGCCAGCAGTTACCGGGCTAACTATGGCTACACCTTC
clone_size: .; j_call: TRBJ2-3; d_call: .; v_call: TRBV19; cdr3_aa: CATMGGGGADTQYF; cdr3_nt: TGTGCCACAATGGGCGGAGGGGGGGCAGATACGCAGTATTTT
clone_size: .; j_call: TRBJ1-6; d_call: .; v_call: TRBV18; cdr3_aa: CASSLPGGQGSPLHF; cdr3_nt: TGTGCCAGCTCACTCCCCGGGGGGCAGGGTTCACCCCTCCACTTT
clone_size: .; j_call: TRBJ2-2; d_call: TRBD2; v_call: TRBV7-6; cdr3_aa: CASSKLAGGLTTGELFF; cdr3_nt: TGTGCCAGCAGCAAACTAGCGGGGGGGCTTACTACCGGGGAGCTGTTTTTT
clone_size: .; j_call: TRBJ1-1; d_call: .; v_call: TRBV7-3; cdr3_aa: CASSLTRLGNTEAFF; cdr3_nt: TGTGCCAGCAGCTTAACGAGGTTGGGGAACACTGAAGCTTTCTTT
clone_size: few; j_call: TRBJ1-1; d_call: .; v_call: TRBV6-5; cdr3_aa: CASSYQDRANTEAFF; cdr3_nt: TGTGCCAGCAGTTACCAGGACAGAGCGAACACTGAAGCTTTCTTT
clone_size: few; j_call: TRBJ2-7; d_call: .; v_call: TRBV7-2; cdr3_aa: CASSTYGRSSYEQYF; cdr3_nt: TGTGCCAGCAGCACCTACGGGAGAAGCTCCTACGAGCAGTACTTC